The clone carrying this TCR beta chain appeared many times. Its specificity is unknown. This sample stems from a study of T-cell reconstitution after alpha-beta-depleted transplantation in children. General study points: Once a year had passed after transplant, T-cell counts and diversity came mostly from newly produced T cells. Reportedly, alpha-beta T cells present about two months post-transplant originated from several hundred expanded clones of graft origin. Some patients' high day-60 TCRbeta diversity was attributed to recipient cells surviving conditioning.

V was pared by 1 base and J by 6 bases, with 7 bases between. This CDR3 is 13 amino acids long. Looked up from germline, CDR1 is SGHVS and CDR2 is FNYEAQ. Unique molecular identifiers tagged the TCRbeta library. TCRdb itself ran the PCR reads through MiXCR, one entry per CDR3 protein. This table holds around 500,000 distinct CDR3 sequences, roughly 23% found once. V is TRBV7-6 and J is TRBJ2-1; no firm D call. The sample in question was PBMCs, mostly from graft donor cells, obtained 360 days after TCRalphabeta/CD19-depleted stem cell transplant. The sequence came from a boy younger than two who had a stem cell transplant for acute myeloid leukemia, so the T cells may come from the graft donor. DNA for the CDR3: TGTGCCAGCAGCTTAGAAGGGTCCAATGAGCAGTTCTTC. Residues: CASSLEGSNEQFF.